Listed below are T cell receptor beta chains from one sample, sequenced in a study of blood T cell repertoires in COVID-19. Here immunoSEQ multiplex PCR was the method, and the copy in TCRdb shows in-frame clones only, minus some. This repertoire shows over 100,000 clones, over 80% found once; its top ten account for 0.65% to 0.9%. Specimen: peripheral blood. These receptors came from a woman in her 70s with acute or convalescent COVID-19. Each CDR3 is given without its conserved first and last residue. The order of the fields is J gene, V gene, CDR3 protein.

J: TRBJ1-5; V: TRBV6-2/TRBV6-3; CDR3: ASSSGKGANQPQH
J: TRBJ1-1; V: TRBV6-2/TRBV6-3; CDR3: ASSTRGGGIGSEAF
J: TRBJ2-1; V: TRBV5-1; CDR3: ASSLGSVNEQF
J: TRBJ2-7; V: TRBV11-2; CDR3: ASSERTGRGSYEQY
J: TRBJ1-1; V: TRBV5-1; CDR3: ASSLTGTNTEAF
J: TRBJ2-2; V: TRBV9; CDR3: ASSVGGQGLNTGELF
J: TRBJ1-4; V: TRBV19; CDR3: ASSIARGLTNEKLF
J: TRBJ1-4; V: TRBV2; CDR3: ASSRTGTANEKLF
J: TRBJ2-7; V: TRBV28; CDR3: ASSTGGERYYEQY
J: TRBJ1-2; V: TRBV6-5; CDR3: ASRWRGGGYT
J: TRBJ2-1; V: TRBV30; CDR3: AWSVHFVDNEQF